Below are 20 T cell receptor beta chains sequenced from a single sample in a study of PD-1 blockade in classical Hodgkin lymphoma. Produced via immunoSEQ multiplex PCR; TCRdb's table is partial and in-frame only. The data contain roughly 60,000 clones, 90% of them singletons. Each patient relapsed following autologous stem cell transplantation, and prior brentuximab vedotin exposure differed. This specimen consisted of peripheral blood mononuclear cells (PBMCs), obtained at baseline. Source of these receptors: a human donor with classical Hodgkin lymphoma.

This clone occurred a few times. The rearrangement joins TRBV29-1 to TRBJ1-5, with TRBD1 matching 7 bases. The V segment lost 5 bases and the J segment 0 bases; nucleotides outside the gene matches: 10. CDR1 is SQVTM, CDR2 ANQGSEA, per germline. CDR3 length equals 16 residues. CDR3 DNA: TGCAGCGTTCGACGGACAGGCGAAGATAGCAATCAGCCCCAGCATTTT. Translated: CSVRRTGEDSNQPQHF.

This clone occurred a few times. The CDR3 bases are TGTGCCAGCAGTTTCATTGGGGAAAATCAGCCCCAGCATTTT. Protein: CASSFIGENQPQHF. The chain combines TRBV28 with TRBJ1-5; D remains ambiguous. Looked up from germline, CDR1 is MDHEN and CDR2 is SYDVKM. Trimming took off 3 bases at V and 4 bases at J, with 10 bases between the two ends. There are 14 residues in the CDR3.

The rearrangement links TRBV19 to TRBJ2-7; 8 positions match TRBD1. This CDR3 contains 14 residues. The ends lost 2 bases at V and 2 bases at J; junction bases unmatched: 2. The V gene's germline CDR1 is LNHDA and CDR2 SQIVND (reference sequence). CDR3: CASSIQGATYEQYF. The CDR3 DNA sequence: TGTGCCAGTAGTATACAGGGGGCGACCTACGAGCAGTACTTC. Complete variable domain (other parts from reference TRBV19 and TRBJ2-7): DGGITQSPKYLFRKEGQNVTLSCEQNLNHDAMYWYRQDPGQGLRLIYYSQIVNDFQKGDIAEGYSVSREKKESFPLTVTSAQKNPTAFYLCASSIQGATYEQYFGPGTRLTVT.

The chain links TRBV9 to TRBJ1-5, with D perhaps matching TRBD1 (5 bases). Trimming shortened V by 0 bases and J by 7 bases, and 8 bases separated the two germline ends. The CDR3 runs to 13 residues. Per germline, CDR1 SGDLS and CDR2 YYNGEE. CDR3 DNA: TGTGCCAGCAGCGTAGGGGGCCGACAGCCCCAGCATTTT. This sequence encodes CASSVGGRQPQHF.

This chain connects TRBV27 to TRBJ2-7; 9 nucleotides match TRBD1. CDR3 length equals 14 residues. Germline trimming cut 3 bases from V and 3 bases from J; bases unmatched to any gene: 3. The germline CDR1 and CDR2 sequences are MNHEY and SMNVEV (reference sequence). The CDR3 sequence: CASSLRQGVYEQYF. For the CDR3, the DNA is TGTGCCAGCAGTTTGAGACAGGGGGTCTACGAGCAGTACTTC.

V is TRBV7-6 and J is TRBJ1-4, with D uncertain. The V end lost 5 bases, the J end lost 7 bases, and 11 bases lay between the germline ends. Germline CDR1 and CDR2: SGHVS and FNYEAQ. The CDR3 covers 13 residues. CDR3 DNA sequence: TGTGCCAGCAGCCTAACAGTGACTGAAAAACTGTTTTTT. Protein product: CASSLTVTEKLFF.

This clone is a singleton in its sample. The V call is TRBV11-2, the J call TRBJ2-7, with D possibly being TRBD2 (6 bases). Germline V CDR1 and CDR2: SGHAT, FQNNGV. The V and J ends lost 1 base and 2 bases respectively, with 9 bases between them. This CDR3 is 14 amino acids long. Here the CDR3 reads CASSLAGVTYEQYF. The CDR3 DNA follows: TGTGCCAGCAGCTTAGCGGGGGTGACCTACGAGCAGTACTTC.

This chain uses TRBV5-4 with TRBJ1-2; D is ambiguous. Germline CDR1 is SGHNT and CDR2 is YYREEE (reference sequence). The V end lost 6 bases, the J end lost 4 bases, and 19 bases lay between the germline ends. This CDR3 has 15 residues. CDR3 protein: CASIILPGKTYGYTF. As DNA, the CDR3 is TGTGCCAGCATCATACTACCAGGAAAGACCTATGGCTACACCTTC.

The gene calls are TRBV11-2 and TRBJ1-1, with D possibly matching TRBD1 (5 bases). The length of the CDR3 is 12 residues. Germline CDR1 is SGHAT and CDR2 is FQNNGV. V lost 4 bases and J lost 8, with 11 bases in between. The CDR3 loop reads CASSWGPEEAFF. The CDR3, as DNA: TGTGCCAGCAGCTGGGGACCTGAGGAAGCTTTCTTT.

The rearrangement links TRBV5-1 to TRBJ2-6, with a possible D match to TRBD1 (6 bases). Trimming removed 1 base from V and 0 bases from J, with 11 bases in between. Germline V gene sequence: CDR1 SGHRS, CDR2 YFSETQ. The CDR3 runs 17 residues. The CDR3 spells CASSLLQGFSGANVLTF. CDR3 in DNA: TGCGCCAGCAGCTTGTTACAGGGTTTCTCTGGGGCCAACGTCCTGACTTTC.

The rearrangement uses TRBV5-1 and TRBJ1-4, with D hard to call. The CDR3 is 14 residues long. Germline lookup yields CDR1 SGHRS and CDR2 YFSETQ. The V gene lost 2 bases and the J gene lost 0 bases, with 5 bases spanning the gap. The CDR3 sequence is CASSFETTNEKLFF. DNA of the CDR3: TGCGCCAGCAGCTTCGAAACAACTAATGAAAAACTGTTTTTT.

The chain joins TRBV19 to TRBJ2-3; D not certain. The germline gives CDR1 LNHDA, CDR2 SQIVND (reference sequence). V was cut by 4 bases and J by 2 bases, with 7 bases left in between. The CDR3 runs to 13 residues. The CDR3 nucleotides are TGTGCCAGTAGTACAGACCACACAGATACGCAGTATTTT. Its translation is CASSTDHTDTQYF.

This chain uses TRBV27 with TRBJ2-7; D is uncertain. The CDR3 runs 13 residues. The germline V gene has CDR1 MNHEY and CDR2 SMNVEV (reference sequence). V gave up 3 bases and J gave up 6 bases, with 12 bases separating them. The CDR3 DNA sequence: TGTGCCAGCAGTTTCGTTCGTGGATCCGAGCAGTACTTC. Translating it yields CASSFVRGSEQYF.

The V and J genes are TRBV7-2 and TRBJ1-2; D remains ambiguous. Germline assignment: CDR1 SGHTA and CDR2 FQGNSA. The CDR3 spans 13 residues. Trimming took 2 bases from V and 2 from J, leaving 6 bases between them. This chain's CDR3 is CASSLPPNYGYTF. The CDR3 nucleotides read TGTGCCAGCAGCTTACCCCCCAACTATGGCTACACCTTC.

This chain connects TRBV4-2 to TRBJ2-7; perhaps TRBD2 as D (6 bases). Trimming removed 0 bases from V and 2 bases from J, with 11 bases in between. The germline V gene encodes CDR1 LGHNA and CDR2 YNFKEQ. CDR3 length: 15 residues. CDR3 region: CASSQELGGTYEQYF. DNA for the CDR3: TGTGCCAGCAGCCAAGAACTAGGAGGGACCTACGAGCAGTACTTC.

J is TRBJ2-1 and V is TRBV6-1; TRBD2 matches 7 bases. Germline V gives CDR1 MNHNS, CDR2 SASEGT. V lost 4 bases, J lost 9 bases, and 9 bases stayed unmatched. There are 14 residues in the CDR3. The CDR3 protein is CASSVTGGSTEQFF. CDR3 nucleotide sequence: TGTGCCAGCAGTGTCACGGGCGGGAGTACTGAGCAGTTCTTC.

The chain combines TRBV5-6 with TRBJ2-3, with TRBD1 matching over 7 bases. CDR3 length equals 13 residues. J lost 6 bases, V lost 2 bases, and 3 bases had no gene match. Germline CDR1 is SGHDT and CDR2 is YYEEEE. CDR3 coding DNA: TGTGCCAGCAGCTTACAGGGGTGGGATACGCAGTATTTT. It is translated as CASSLQGWDTQYF.

This chain's CDR3 is CASSYSGASGKLFF. In nucleotides, the CDR3 is TGTGCCAGCAGTTACTCAGGAGCGTCTGGAAAACTGTTTTTT. The V call is TRBV6-7, the J call TRBJ1-4; D not resolved. TRBV6-7 is recorded as an ORF, its role being uncertain. The CDR3 has 14 amino acids. Trimming removed 0 bases from V and 10 bases from J, with 12 bases in between.

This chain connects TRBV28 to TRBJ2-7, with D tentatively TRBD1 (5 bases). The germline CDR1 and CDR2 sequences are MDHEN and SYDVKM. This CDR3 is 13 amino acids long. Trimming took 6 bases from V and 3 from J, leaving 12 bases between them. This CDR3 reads CASSRKGIYEQYF. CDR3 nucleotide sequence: TGTGCCAGCAGCCGTAAGGGGATCTACGAGCAGTACTTC.

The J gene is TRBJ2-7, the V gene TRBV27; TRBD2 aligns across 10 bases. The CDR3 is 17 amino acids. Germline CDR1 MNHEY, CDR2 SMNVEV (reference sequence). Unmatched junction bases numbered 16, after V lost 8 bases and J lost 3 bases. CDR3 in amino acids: CASCPVSSGRGVYEQYF. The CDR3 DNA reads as TGTGCCAGCTGCCCTGTTTCTAGCGGGAGAGGTGTCTACGAGCAGTACTTC.